A single T cell receptor beta chain is shown here with its context. This entry is derived from a study of early stage breast cancer tumors. Study at large: ER+/PR+/HER2- status applied to about 80% of the 16 invasive breast tumors. Average read coverage per sample was 7.5 to 10-fold.

This table comes from immunoSEQ multiplex PCR, and its TCRdb copy is limited to in-frame clones, with some not included. This repertoire shows about 21,000 clones, approximately 80% found once; its top ten account for 25% to 30%. The germline gives CDR1 MNHEY, CDR2 SMNVEV (reference sequence). V lost 3 bases, J lost 1 base, and 6 bases lay in between. The CDR3 is made up of 13 amino acids. The rearrangement joins TRBV27 to TRBJ1-1; D unclear. This receptor was taken from a person aged 60 to 70 with breast cancer. Sequenced material: blood. This CDR3 is CASSLGANTEAFF. The CDR3 region has the DNA TGTGCCAGCAGTTTGGGCGCGAACACTGAAGCTTTCTTT.